This T cell receptor beta chain was sequenced in a study of breast tumors, draining lymph nodes, adjacent tissues. Study-level findings and limits: Tumors had less TCR diversity than lymph nodes, more than nontumor tissue.

This clonotype showed up many times. Its specificity is not known. From germline, CDR1 is SGDLS and CDR2 YYNGEE. This CDR3 region has 14 residues. V was shortened by 3 bases and J by 0 bases, with 10 bases between the two germline ends. TCRdb re-called the multiplex PCR reads through MiXCR, storing one row per CDR3 protein. The sample includes 21,000 or so distinct CDR3 sequences, about 38% of them seen just once. The V call is TRBV9, the J call TRBJ2-7; D not resolved. The specimen sequenced was breast tumor tissue. The receptor comes from a female donor with breast cancer. Some clones in this sample may be carry-over from other donors' samples. CDR3 DNA: TGTGCCAGCAGCGCCGAACTTAGCTCCTACGAGCAGTACTTC. Translating gives CASSAELSSYEQYF. Filled out from reference TRBV9 and TRBJ2-7, the complete variable domain reads DSGVTQTPKHLITATGQRVTLRCSPRSGDLSVYWYQQSLDQGLQFLIQYYNGEERAKGNILERFSAQQFPDLHSELNLSSLELGDSALYFCASSAELSSYEQYFGPGTRLTVT.